The 29 T cell receptor beta chains in this list originate from one sample, sequenced in a study of blood T cell repertoires in COVID-19. Some clones are missing from TCRdb's copy, which holds only in-frame ones; the method was immunoSEQ multiplex PCR. Among tens of thousands of clones, roughly 88% were seen once, and the ten largest hold roughly 3.3%. Input material: peripheral blood. These receptors were collected from a human donor in a cohort sampled during active COVID-19.

The CDR3 here is CASRPRTGDPLGGYTF. CDR3 nucleotide sequence: TGTGCCAGCAGGCCTAGGACAGGGGACCCTTTGGGTGGCTACACCTTC. The V gene is TRBV28, the J gene TRBJ1-2; 9 bases agree with TRBD1. V dropped 6 bases and J dropped 7; count of bases not matched to a gene: 15. The CDR3 has 16 amino acids. Germline V gene data show CDR1 as MDHEN and CDR2 as SYDVKM.

This rearrangement joins TRBV13 to TRBJ2-5; 7 bases fit TRBD1. V was pared by 2 bases and J by 5 bases, with 5 bases of the junction left unmatched. The CDR3 sequence is 14 residues long. Germline V gene data show CDR1 as PRHDT and CDR2 as FYEKMQ (reference sequence). Here the CDR3 reads CASSLNRGRETQYF. The CDR3 region has the DNA TGTGCCAGCAGCTTAAACAGGGGTCGGGAGACCCAGTACTTC.

The J gene is TRBJ1-5, the V gene TRBV7-2, with 8 bases identical to TRBD1. Germline CDR1 is SGHTA and CDR2 is FQGNSA. CDR3 length: 15 residues. V lost 8 bases to trimming and J lost 3 bases; unmatched junction nucleotides: 9. In DNA form, the CDR3 reads TGTGCCAGCTCTTCCGGGACAGGTAACAATCAGCCCCAGCATTTT. It yields the protein CASSSGTGNNQPQHF. Variable domain in full (rest from reference TRBV7-2 and TRBJ1-5): GAGVSQSPSNKVTEKGKDVELRCDPISGHTALYWYRQSLGQGLEFLIYFQGNSAPDKSGLPSDRFSAERTGGSVSTLTIQRTQQEDSAVYLCASSSGTGNNQPQHFGDGTRLSIL.

V usage is TRBV12-1 and J usage is TRBJ1-2; the D segment call TRBD1 is taken from the table without a DNA check. TRBV12-1 is shown as a pseudogene. CDR3 length: 14 residues. The CDR3 coding sequence is TGTGCCAGCAGCTCCGGGACAGGGGGATGGGGCTACACCTTC. Translated: CASSSGTGGWGYTF.

The chain combines TRBV28 with TRBJ2-7; D is unresolved. Germline V lookup: CDR1 MDHEN, CDR2 SYDVKM. Between the trimmed V and J ends, which lost 2 bases and 3 bases, there was a span of 5 bases. CDR3 length: 12 amino acids. DNA for the CDR3: TGTGCCAGCAGTTTACCCAACTACGAGCAGTACTTC. Its protein is CASSLPNYEQYF.

The chain employs TRBV19 and TRBJ1-5, with 8 bases fitting TRBD1. CDR1 is LNHDA, CDR2 SQIVND, per germline (reference sequence). The CDR3 totals 16 residues. With 2 bases clipped from V and 0 bases from J, the junction kept 3 bases outside the gene matches. This CDR3 reads CASSIRTGFSNQPQHF. The CDR3 bases are TGTGCCAGTAGTATAAGGACAGGGTTTAGCAATCAGCCCCAGCATTTT.

The chain is built from TRBV9 and TRBJ1-1; the match to TRBD1 covers 7 bases. Trimming removed 4 bases from V and 4 bases from J; junction bases left unmatched: 10. Germline CDR1 and CDR2: SGDLS and YYNGEE. CDR3 length equals 15 residues. The CDR3 DNA sequence: TGTGCCAGCAGCCCTCGACAGGGAAAGAGCACTGAAGCTTTCTTT. Translation gives CASSPRQGKSTEAFF.

V gene TRBV6-1 combines with J gene TRBJ2-7, with 7 bases that match TRBD1. V shed 1 base, J shed 1 base, and the junction held 4 bases outside the gene matches. Germline V gives CDR1 MNHNS, CDR2 SASEGT. There are 15 residues in the CDR3. DNA of the CDR3: TGTGCCAGCAGTGAAGGGCACAGGGGATCCTACGAGCAGTACTTC. Amino acids: CASSEGHRGSYEQYF.

The V and J genes are TRBV27 and TRBJ2-7, with D unclear. Germline CDR1 MNHEY, CDR2 SMNVEV (reference sequence). The CDR3 runs 10 residues. Trimming removed 4 bases at V and 10 bases at J, with 8 bases between. The CDR3 region is CASSSRRQYF. CDR3 nucleotides: TGTGCCAGCAGTTCTAGAAGACAGTACTTC.

This chain uses TRBV5-4 with TRBJ2-5, with D possibly TRBD2 on 5 matching bases. V was cut by 0 bases and J by 4 bases, with 13 bases left in between. CDR3 length: 15 residues. Germline values: CDR1 SGHNT, CDR2 YYREEE (reference sequence). The CDR3 sequence: CASSLGEPTGETQYF. The CDR3 nucleotides read TGTGCCAGCAGCTTGGGGGAGCCTACGGGAGAGACCCAGTACTTC. Using reference TRBV5-4 and TRBJ2-5 for the parts outside the CDR3, the full variable domain is ETGVTQSPTHLIKTRGQQVTLRCSSQSGHNTVSWYQQALGQGPQFIFQYYREEENGRGNFPPRFSGLQFPNYSSELNVNALELDDSALYLCASSLGEPTGETQYFGPGTRLLVL.

The chain is built from TRBV30 and TRBJ2-5; D is uncertain. The CDR3 sequence is 11 residues long. With 7 bases removed from V and 4 bases from J, the gap between germline ends came to 10 bases. CDR1 and CDR2 (germline): GTSNPN, SVGIG (reference sequence). CDR3 DNA sequence: TGTGCCTCGTCCCTAACAGAGACCCAGTACTTC. It translates to CASSLTETQYF.

The CDR3 is CSANDVSGTGRGNEQFF. For the CDR3, the DNA is TGCAGCGCTAACGATGTATCCGGGACAGGGAGAGGCAATGAGCAGTTCTTC. The rearrangement joins TRBV29-1 to TRBJ2-1; 9 bases fit TRBD1. The germline V gene has CDR1 SQVTM and CDR2 ANQGSEA. The J segment lost 6 bases and the V segment lost 7 bases, leaving 19 bases of the junction unmatched. The CDR3 consists of 17 residues.

The J gene is TRBJ2-7, the V gene TRBV2; 13 nucleotides agree with TRBD2. V was clipped by 4 bases and J by 0 bases; unmatched bases: 3. Germline V CDR1 and CDR2: SNHLY, FYNNEI. This CDR3 has 16 residues. The CDR3 DNA sequence: TGTGCCAGCAGTGTTGGGACTAGCGGGAACTCCTACGAGCAGTACTTC. Translating it yields CASSVGTSGNSYEQYF. Filled out from reference TRBV2 and TRBJ2-7, the complete variable domain reads EPEVTQTPSHQVTQMGQEVILRCVPISNHLYFYWYRQILGQKVEFLVSFYNNEISEKSEIFDDQFSVERPDGSNFTLKIRSTKLEDSAMYFCASSVGTSGNSYEQYFGPGTRLTVT.

The chain carries TRBV13 and TRBJ2-1, with D unclear. CDR3 length: 14 amino acids. CDR1 PRHDT and CDR2 FYEKMQ come from the germline V gene (reference sequence). V lost 9 bases to trimming and J lost 0 bases, with 12 bases between them. CDR3 protein: CASGRLSSYNEQFF. CDR3 DNA: TGTGCCAGTGGAAGACTCAGCTCCTACAATGAGCAGTTCTTC.

The CDR3 spells CASSPSSASYNEQFF. CDR3 nucleotide sequence: TGTGCCAGCTCACCTTCCAGCGCGTCCTACAATGAGCAGTTCTTC. The chain has TRBV18 and TRBJ2-1; D uncertain. The V end lost 3 bases, the J end lost 1 base, and 10 bases lay between the germline ends. From germline, CDR1 is KGHSH and CDR2 LQKENI. The CDR3 loop spans 15 amino acids.

This clone has just a few counts. The chain combines TRBV6-6 with TRBJ2-7, with 8 bases lining up with TRBD1. Germline loops: CDR1 MNHNY, CDR2 SVGAGI (reference sequence). This CDR3 has 16 amino acids. The trim removed 0 bases at V and 6 bases at J, leaving 10 bases unmatched. The CDR3 is CASSYSIRDRPLEQYF. The CDR3 DNA reads TGTGCCAGCAGTTACTCGATACGGGACAGGCCTCTCGAGCAGTACTTC.

This clone has only one observation. V is TRBV5-4 and J is TRBJ2-2; 8 bases align to TRBD1. The V gene end was trimmed by 4 bases and the J gene end by 6 bases; junction bases not matched to a gene: 8. Germline V gene data show CDR1 as SGHNT and CDR2 as YYREEE (reference sequence). The CDR3 spans 15 residues. The CDR3 sequence: CASSSPDRASGELFF. Here the CDR3 DNA reads TGTGCCAGCAGCAGCCCGGACAGGGCGTCCGGGGAGCTGTTTTTT.

The chain has TRBV24-1 and TRBJ1-2; D remains unclear. The germline V gene has CDR1 KGHDR and CDR2 SFDVKD. The CDR3 is 13 residues long. Trimming cost V 3 bases and J 6 bases, with 10 bases left between them. CDR3 protein: CATSDPRENGYTF. The CDR3 DNA is TGTGCCACCAGTGATCCTCGTGAGAATGGCTACACCTTC.

This chain links TRBV2 with TRBJ2-2, with D maybe TRBD2 (5 bases). The germline V gene encodes CDR1 SNHLY and CDR2 FYNNEI. The CDR3 consists of 14 residues. Deletions cut 5 bases from V and 6 bases from J, with 13 bases between. Here the CDR3 reads CASSQRGGSGELFF. Written as DNA, the CDR3 is TGTGCCAGCAGTCAAAGAGGAGGTTCCGGGGAGCTGTTTTTT.

The chain is built from TRBV3-1 (or the pseudogene TRBV3-2) and TRBJ2-1; 9 nucleotides align to TRBD2. Per germline, CDR1 LGHDT and CDR2 YNNKEL (reference sequence). The V segment lost 1 base and the J segment 8 bases; nucleotides outside the gene matches: 12. The CDR3 loop spans 17 amino acids. CDR3 DNA sequence: TGTGCCAGCAGCCAAGCCCTGGGAGCGGGAGGCGCTGATGAGCAGTTCTTC. Protein: CASSQALGAGGADEQFF.

CDR3 sequence: CASSFRPTGTDSPLHF. CDR3 coding DNA: TGCGCCAGCAGCTTCCGCCCGACAGGGACGGATTCACCCCTCCACTTT. The V call is TRBV5-1, the J call TRBJ1-6; 7 nucleotides align to TRBD1. The CDR3 covers 16 residues. The V segment lost 2 bases and the J segment 8 bases; nucleotides outside the gene matches: 10. Germline CDR1 reads SGHRS; CDR2 reads YFSETQ. The full variable domain, completed using reference TRBV5-1 and TRBJ1-6, is KAGVTQTPRYLIKTRGQQVTLSCSPISGHRSVSWYQQTPGQGLQFLFEYFSETQRNKGNFPGRFSGRQFSNSRSEMNVSTLELGDSALYLCASSFRPTGTDSPLHFGNGTRLTVT.

This clone has more than one count but fewer than ten. V and J are TRBV19 and TRBJ2-7; 8 bases are shared with TRBD1. Germline V lookup: CDR1 LNHDA, CDR2 SQIVND (reference sequence). CDR3 length equals 15 residues. J lost 5 bases, V lost 1 base, and 7 bases had no gene match. The CDR3 spells CASSIARTGLDEQYF. CDR3 sequence (DNA): TGTGCCAGTAGTATAGCACGGACAGGGTTGGACGAGCAGTACTTC.

The chain uses TRBV19 and TRBJ1-4, with D possibly being TRBD1 (6 bases). The CDR3 runs 15 residues. From germline, CDR1 is LNHDA and CDR2 SQIVND (reference sequence). Trimming left V 6 bases short and J 3 bases short, with 14 bases between. The CDR3, as DNA: TGTGCCAGTAGGCTGGACAGAGCTTCTAATGAAAAACTGTTTTTT. Translating it yields CASRLDRASNEKLFF.

The rearrangement links TRBV6-5 to TRBJ2-7; TRBD2 agrees at 7 bases. Germline V gives CDR1 MNHEY, CDR2 SVGAGI. V was pared by 1 base and J by 0 bases, with 3 bases of the junction left unmatched. CDR3 length equals 15 residues. For the CDR3, the DNA is TGTGCCAGCAGTTACTGGGAGGGCAGCTCCTACGAGCAGTACTTC. Residues: CASSYWEGSSYEQYF.

The V call is TRBV24-1, the J call TRBJ2-7, with D tentatively TRBD2 (6 bases). Deletions cut 6 bases from V and 6 bases from J, with 17 bases between. Germline lookup yields CDR1 KGHDR and CDR2 SFDVKD. The CDR3 loop spans 14 amino acids. CDR3 coding DNA: TGTGCCACCAGTATCGCTGGGGGAGGCGGCGAGCAGTACTTC. Translating gives CATSIAGGGGEQYF.

V usage is TRBV5-8 and J usage is TRBJ2-1; 9 nucleotides align to TRBD1. The CDR3 extends over 15 amino acids. From germline, CDR1 is SGHTS and CDR2 YDEGEE. V shed 4 bases and J 7 bases; nucleotides not matched to a gene: 9. CDR3 DNA: TGTGCCAGCAGCATAGGGACAGGGCTCACGAATGAGCAGTTCTTC. Protein product: CASSIGTGLTNEQFF. The complete variable domain, with remaining parts taken from reference TRBV5-8 and TRBJ2-1, reads EAGVTQSPTHLIKTRGQQATLRCSPISGHTSVYWYQQALGLGLQFLLWYDEGEERNRGNFPPRFSGRQFPNYSSELNVNALELEDSALYLCASSIGTGLTNEQFFGPGTRLTVL.

The table lists this clone with a count of one. The V and J genes are TRBV6-6 and TRBJ1-4, with 7 bases matching TRBD1. Germline CDR1 and CDR2: MNHNY and SVGAGI (reference sequence). CDR3 length: 14 amino acids. V lost 6 bases, J lost 4 bases, and 5 bases stayed unmatched. CDR3 in amino acids: CASSRAGGNEKLFF. DNA for the CDR3: TGTGCCAGCAGCCGGGCAGGGGGTAATGAAAAACTGTTTTTT.

This clone was recorded only once. The chain uses TRBV5-1 and TRBJ1-1; D not certain. From germline, CDR1 is SGHRS and CDR2 YFSETQ. The germline V and J ends were trimmed by 6 bases and 1 base, with 7 bases remaining between them. The CDR3 contains 12 residues. The CDR3 protein is CASKERNTEAFF. CDR3 DNA: TGCGCCAGCAAGGAGAGGAACACTGAAGCTTTCTTT.

The chain employs TRBV5-1 and TRBJ2-6; D not resolved. V was shortened by 1 base and J by 0 bases, with 5 bases between the two germline ends. Germline V gene data show CDR1 as SGHRS and CDR2 as YFSETQ. CDR3 length equals 15 residues. The DNA of the CDR3 is TGCGCCAGCAGCTTGTCCGGCTCTGGGGCCAACGTCCTGACTTTC. Translating it yields CASSLSGSGANVLTF.